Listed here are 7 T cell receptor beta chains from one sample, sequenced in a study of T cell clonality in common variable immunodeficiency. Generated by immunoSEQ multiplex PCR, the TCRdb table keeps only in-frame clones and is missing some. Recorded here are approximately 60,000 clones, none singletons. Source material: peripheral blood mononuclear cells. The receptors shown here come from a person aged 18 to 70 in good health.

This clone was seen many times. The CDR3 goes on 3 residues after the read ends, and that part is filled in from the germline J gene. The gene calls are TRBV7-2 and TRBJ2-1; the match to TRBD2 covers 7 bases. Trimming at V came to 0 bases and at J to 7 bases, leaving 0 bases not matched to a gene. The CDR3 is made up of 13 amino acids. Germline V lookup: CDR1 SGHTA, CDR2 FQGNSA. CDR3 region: CASSLAGGNEQFF. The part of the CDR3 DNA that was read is TGTGCCAGCAGCTTAGCGGGGGGGAATGAG.

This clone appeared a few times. The CDR3 sequence is CASSIPQNNSPLHF. The part of the CDR3 DNA that was read is TGTGCCAGTAGTATCCCACAGAATAATTCACCC. V usage is TRBV19 and J usage is TRBJ1-6; no firm D call. The CDR3 extends 3 residues past the end of the read, so its final part is completed from the germline J gene. The germline gives CDR1 LNHDA, CDR2 SQIVND (reference sequence). This CDR3 has 14 residues. V was trimmed by 3 bases and J by 5 bases, leaving 8 bases between them.

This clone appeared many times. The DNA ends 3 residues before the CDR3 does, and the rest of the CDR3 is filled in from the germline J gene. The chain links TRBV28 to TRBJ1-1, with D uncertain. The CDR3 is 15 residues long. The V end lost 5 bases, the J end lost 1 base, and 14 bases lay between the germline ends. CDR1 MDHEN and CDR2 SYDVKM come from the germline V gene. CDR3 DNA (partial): TGTGCCAGCAGTATAACCCGGGTGGGGAACACTGAA. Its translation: CASSITRVGNTE. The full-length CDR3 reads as CASSITRVGNTEAFF. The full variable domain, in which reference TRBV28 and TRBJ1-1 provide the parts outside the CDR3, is DVKVTQSSRYLVKRTGEKVFLECVQDMDHENMFWYRQDPGLGLRLIYFSYDVKMKEKGDIPEGYSVSREKKERFSLILESASTNQTSMYLCASSITRVGNTEAFFGQGTRLTVV.

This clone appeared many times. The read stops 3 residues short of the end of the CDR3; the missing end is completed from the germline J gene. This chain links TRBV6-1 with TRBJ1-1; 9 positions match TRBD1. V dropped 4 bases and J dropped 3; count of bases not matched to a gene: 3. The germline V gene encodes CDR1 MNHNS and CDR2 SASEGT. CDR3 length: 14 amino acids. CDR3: CASSVDRGDTEAFF. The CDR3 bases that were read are TGTGCCAGCAGTGTCGACAGGGGGGACACTGAA.

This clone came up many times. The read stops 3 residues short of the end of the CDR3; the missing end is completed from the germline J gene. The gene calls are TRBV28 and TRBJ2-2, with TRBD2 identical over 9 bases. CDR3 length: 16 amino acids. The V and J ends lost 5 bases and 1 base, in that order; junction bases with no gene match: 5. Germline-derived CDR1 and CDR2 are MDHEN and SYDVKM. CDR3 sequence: CASSAFSGGNTGELFF. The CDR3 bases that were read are TGTGCCAGCAGTGCCTTTAGCGGGGGGAACACCGGGGAG.

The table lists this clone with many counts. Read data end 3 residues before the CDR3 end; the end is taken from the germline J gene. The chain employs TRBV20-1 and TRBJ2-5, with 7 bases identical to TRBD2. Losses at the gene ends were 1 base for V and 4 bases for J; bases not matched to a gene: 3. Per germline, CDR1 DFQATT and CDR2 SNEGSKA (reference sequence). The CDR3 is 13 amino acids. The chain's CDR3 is CSARGTGGETQYF. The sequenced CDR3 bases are TGCAGTGCTAGAGGAACGGGGGGAGAGACC.

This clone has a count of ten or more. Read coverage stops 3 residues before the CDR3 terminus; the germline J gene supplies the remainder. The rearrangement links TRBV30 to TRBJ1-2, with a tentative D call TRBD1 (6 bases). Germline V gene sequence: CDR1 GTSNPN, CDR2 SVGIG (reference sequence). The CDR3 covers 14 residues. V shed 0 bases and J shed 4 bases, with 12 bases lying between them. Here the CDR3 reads CAWSVGQRGYGYTF. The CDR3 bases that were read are TGTGCCTGGAGTGTTGGACAGCGGGGCTATGGC.